The 8 T cell receptor beta chains below all came from one sample that was sequenced in a study of blood T cell repertoires in COVID-19. TCRdb keeps only in-frame clones here, not all; method: immunoSEQ multiplex PCR. Of 94,000 or so clones listed, approximately 80% are singletons. The sample was peripheral blood. These receptors came from a man between 60 and 75 years old with acute or convalescent COVID-19.

This sequence joins TRBV7-2 and TRBJ1-5; no clear D gene. CDR3 length: 13 residues. V lost 0 bases to trimming and J lost 10 bases, with 10 bases between them. Germline lookup yields CDR1 SGHTA and CDR2 FQGNSA. This CDR3 reads CASSLARGSPQHF. The CDR3 DNA reads TGTGCCAGCAGCTTAGCGCGAGGCAGCCCCCAGCATTTT.

This chain connects TRBV19 to TRBJ2-4; 8 bases are a match to TRBD1. The CDR3 loop spans 18 amino acids. J was trimmed by 1 base and V by 0 bases; bases with no gene match: 8. Germline V gene sequence: CDR1 LNHDA, CDR2 SQIVND (reference sequence). The CDR3 region has the DNA TGTGCCAGTAGTATAGATCCGGCCAGGGGGCTGGCCAAAAACATTCAGTACTTC. It is translated as CASSIDPARGLAKNIQYF.

The chain couples TRBV5-1 to TRBJ1-1, with 8 bases identical to TRBD1. The CDR3 length is 18 residues. J gave up 0 bases and V 1 base, and 11 bases lay outside the gene matches. Germline CDR1 SGHRS, CDR2 YFSETQ. The CDR3 sequence is CASSLTQQGVRMNTEAFF. For the CDR3, the DNA is TGCGCCAGCAGCTTGACCCAACAGGGGGTGCGCATGAACACTGAAGCTTTCTTT. The full variable domain, in which reference TRBV5-1 and TRBJ1-1 provide the parts outside the CDR3, is KAGVTQTPRYLIKTRGQQVTLSCSPISGHRSVSWYQQTPGQGLQFLFEYFSETQRNKGNFPGRFSGRQFSNSRSEMNVSTLELGDSALYLCASSLTQQGVRMNTEAFFGQGTRLTVV.

The V and J genes are TRBV10-2 and TRBJ2-7; D may be TRBD2 (6 bases). The CDR3 has 12 amino acids. In germline, CDR1 is WSHSY, CDR2 SAAADI. V shed 6 bases and J shed 4 bases, with 10 bases lying between them. CDR3 in DNA: TGCGCCAGCAGGGGACTTCCATACGAGCAGTACTTC. It yields the protein CASRGLPYEQYF.

The chain is built from TRBV19 and TRBJ1-2; 9 nucleotides agree with TRBD1. The CDR3 spans 16 residues. The junction had 16 bases not matched to a gene; V was cut back by 7 bases and J by 7 bases. Germline V gives CDR1 LNHDA, CDR2 SQIVND (reference sequence). In nucleotides, the CDR3 is TGTGCCAGTACCCAGCGAGGGGGGGGACAGGGAGTTGGCTACACCTTC. Encoded protein: CASTQRGGGQGVGYTF.

The gene calls are TRBV28 and TRBJ2-7; TRBD1 might be the D (6 bases). The CDR3 extends over 15 amino acids. With 5 bases removed from V and 4 bases from J, the gap between germline ends came to 18 bases. Looked up from germline, CDR1 is MDHEN and CDR2 is SYDVKM. This CDR3 is CASSPPLQGWYEQYF. The CDR3 nucleotides read TGTGCCAGCAGTCCACCTCTCCAGGGGTGGTACGAGCAGTACTTC.

This clone was observed a handful of times. The chain is built from TRBV7-2 and TRBJ1-6, with TRBD1 as a possible D gene (5 bases). The CDR3 totals 15 residues. V was cut by 4 bases and J by 5 bases, with 12 bases left in between. Germline CDR1 reads SGHTA; CDR2 reads FQGNSA. CDR3 loop: CASSSRRGNNSPLHF. The DNA for the CDR3 is TGTGCCAGCAGCTCGCGTCGGGGGAATAATTCACCCCTCCACTTT.

The chain joins TRBV5-5 to TRBJ2-7; D gene unclear. The germline gives CDR1 SGHKS, CDR2 YYEKEE (reference sequence). This CDR3 has 14 amino acids. The V gene lost 4 bases and the J gene lost 0 bases, with 11 bases spanning the gap. CDR3 DNA: TGTGCCAGCAGCCTATACCCTAGCTCCTACGAGCAGTACTTC. Translating gives CASSLYPSSYEQYF.